This record concerns one T cell receptor beta chain sequence. Its antigen is unidentified. Uncontrolled infection, other autoimmune disease, pregnancy or lactation barred patients from enrollment. The PBMCs were sourced from fresh peripheral blood (around 9.9 ml). The sample belongs to a study of T cells in Graves' hyperthyroidism and ophthalmopathy. The study, taken as a whole, reports: Most thyroid-expanded clonotypes above 0.001 were also found in blood.

Germline-derived CDR1 and CDR2 are MNHNS and SASEGT. CDR3 length: 13 amino acids. Trimming took off 10 bases at V and 1 base at J, with 13 bases between the two ends. It was RNA transcripts that yielded the amplified TCR beta CDR3 regions. A set of HTBI primers served as the primers for a first-round RT-PCR of the TCR CDR3. In TCRdb, the multiplex PCR reads were re-called with MiXCR into one record per CDR3 protein. The table has approximately 350,000 distinct CDR3 sequences, 13% to 15% seen once. This chain links TRBV6-1 with TRBJ1-1; D is ambiguous. Sequenced input: blood. The sequence was collected from a woman aged 60-70 years with Graves' ophthalmopathy. The CDR3 DNA is TGTGCCACCCATTCCCTACCGAACACTGAAGCTTTCTTT. This codes for CATHSLPNTEAFF.